Shown below are 24 T cell receptor beta chains from a single sample sequenced in a study of blood T cell repertoires in COVID-19. Profiling relied on immunoSEQ multiplex PCR, and the TCRdb table lists in-frame clones only, not all of them. The sample yields a few hundred thousand clones, 89% seen once. Material for sequencing was peripheral blood. The receptors stem from a woman younger than 45 with COVID-19, enrolled during active disease.

V and J are TRBV7-2 and TRBJ1-4, with 7 bases identical to TRBD1. This CDR3 has 16 amino acids. Per the germline V gene, CDR1 is SGHTA and CDR2 is FQGNSA. With V trimmed by 5 bases and J by 6 bases, 12 bases remained unmatched. CDR3 sequence (DNA): TGTGCCAGCAGCCCCCGGGACAGAGGAGGGGATGAAAAACTGTTTTTT. It translates to CASSPRDRGGDEKLFF. Drawing the rest from reference TRBV7-2 and TRBJ1-4, the complete variable domain is GAGVSQSPSNKVTEKGKDVELRCDPISGHTALYWYRQSLGQGLEFLIYFQGNSAPDKSGLPSDRFSAERTGGSVSTLTIQRTQQEDSAVYLCASSPRDRGGDEKLFFGSGTQLSVL.

The rearrangement joins TRBV3-1 (or the pseudogene TRBV3-2) to TRBJ2-7; 9 nucleotides line up with TRBD1. This CDR3 is 13 amino acids long. Germline values: CDR1 LGHDT, CDR2 YNNKEL (reference sequence). J gave up 2 bases and V 6 bases, and 2 bases lay outside the gene matches. CDR3 region: CASRQGAAYEQYF. CDR3 nucleotide sequence: TGTGCCAGCAGACAGGGGGCAGCCTACGAGCAGTACTTC.

The chain joins TRBV10-3 to TRBJ1-1; 7 nucleotides match TRBD1. V gave up 0 bases and J gave up 0 bases; unmatched junction bases: 1. The length of the CDR3 is 15 residues. CDR1 is ENHRY and CDR2 is SYGVKD in the germline V gene. CDR3 loop: CAISESQGMNTEAFF. The CDR3 DNA sequence: TGTGCCATCAGTGAGTCACAGGGGATGAACACTGAAGCTTTCTTT.

The chain joins TRBV29-1 to TRBJ2-7; tentatively, D is TRBD1 (5 bases). The CDR3 length is 16 residues. Germline V gene sequence: CDR1 SQVTM, CDR2 ANQGSEA. Trimming left V 4 bases short and J 2 bases short, with 21 bases between. The CDR3 DNA reads as TGCAGCGTTGGGGCTAGGGGTAAGGAAGGGCCCTACGAGCAGTACTTC. This gives the protein CSVGARGKEGPYEQYF.

This chain links TRBV2 with TRBJ2-7; D gene uncertain. V lost 6 bases, J lost 7 bases, and 16 bases lay in between. The CDR3 runs 13 residues. Germline-derived CDR1 and CDR2 are SNHLY and FYNNEI. The CDR3 region has the DNA TGTGCCAGCAGAGCCTACACGTTGAGGGAGCAGTACGTC. Encoded protein: CASRAYTLREQYV.

The CDR3 is CAISVGENGVGAFF. In nucleotides, the CDR3 is TGTGCCATCAGTGTTGGAGAGAACGGGGTAGGAGCTTTCTTT. The gene calls are TRBV10-3 and TRBJ1-1; D is unclear. V dropped 4 bases and J dropped 10 bases, with 19 bases sitting between them. CDR1 is ENHRY and CDR2 is SYGVKD in the germline V gene. CDR3 size: 14 residues.

In its sample, this clone was seen a few times. The chain employs TRBV7-2 and TRBJ2-7, with no clear D. The V gene lost 0 bases and the J gene lost 4 bases, with 7 bases spanning the gap. The CDR3 extends over 13 amino acids. Germline CDR1 is SGHTA and CDR2 is FQGNSA. The CDR3, as DNA: TGTGCCAGCAGCTTAGCTGGAGAATACGAGCAGTACTTC. It codes for CASSLAGEYEQYF.

This chain joins TRBV13 and TRBJ2-3, with D maybe TRBD1 (6 bases). The CDR3 loop spans 16 amino acids. V lost 8 bases and J lost 4, with 22 bases in between. CDR1 and CDR2 (germline): PRHDT, FYEKMQ (reference sequence). The CDR3 region has the DNA TGTGCCAGCCGTGGCTACCGGGACATCATGGCAGATACGCAGTATTTT. This translates into CASRGYRDIMADTQYF.

The chain combines TRBV11-2 with TRBJ2-2, with D perhaps TRBD2 (6 bases). Deletions cut 5 bases from V and 6 bases from J, with 13 bases between. The CDR3 is made up of 14 amino acids. CDR1 is SGHAT and CDR2 is FQNNGV in the germline V gene. In nucleotides, the CDR3 is TGTGCCAGCAGCCCAGACTGGGGGGCCGGGGAGCTGTTTTTT. Translation: CASSPDWGAGELFF.

J is TRBJ2-7 and V is TRBV28, with D maybe TRBD1 (5 bases). V shed 3 bases and J shed 6 bases, with 15 bases lying between them. Germline lookup yields CDR1 MDHEN and CDR2 SYDVKM. The CDR3 has 14 amino acids. The CDR3 protein is CASSFPSRVSEQYF. For the CDR3, the DNA is TGTGCCAGCAGTTTCCCCTCCAGGGTGTCCGAGCAGTACTTC.

The chain joins TRBV5-4 to TRBJ2-1, with 10 bases fitting TRBD2. V lost 3 bases to trimming and J lost 0 bases; unmatched junction nucleotides: 9. The CDR3 spans 18 residues. Germline-derived CDR1 and CDR2 are SGHNT and YYREEE (reference sequence). CDR3 sequence (DNA): TGTGCCAGCAGCTCGCCCGGGACTAGCGACCCCTCCTACAATGAGCAGTTCTTC. It is translated as CASSSPGTSDPSYNEQFF.

The rearrangement joins TRBV14 to TRBJ1-2; possible D gene TRBD1, 5 bases. The CDR3 spans 16 residues. Germline V CDR1 and CDR2: SGHDN, FVKESK. The V gene lost 5 bases and the J gene lost 4 bases, with 20 bases spanning the gap. CDR3 loop: CASSSGTSDQGYGYTF. DNA for the CDR3: TGTGCCAGCAGCTCCGGGACTAGCGACCAGGGCTATGGCTACACCTTC.

The chain uses TRBV19 and TRBJ2-5; no clear D. Germline V CDR1 and CDR2: LNHDA, SQIVND (reference sequence). Trimming stripped 0 bases from V and 7 bases from J, with 6 bases between. This CDR3 has 12 residues. The CDR3 loop is CASSIDRRTQYF. The CDR3 nucleotides are TGTGCCAGTAGTATAGATAGGAGGACCCAGTACTTC. Supplemented by reference TRBV19 and TRBJ2-5, the full variable domain reads DGGITQSPKYLFRKEGQNVTLSCEQNLNHDAMYWYRQDPGQGLRLIYYSQIVNDFQKGDIAEGYSVSREKKESFPLTVTSAQKNPTAFYLCASSIDRRTQYFGPGTRLLVL.

The chain uses TRBV18 and TRBJ2-4, with 8 bases lining up with TRBD1. J lost 5 bases, V lost 6 bases, and 3 bases had no gene match. The CDR3 consists of 13 residues. Germline V gives CDR1 KGHSH, CDR2 LQKENI. This chain's CDR3 is CASSQTGENIQYF. CDR3 in DNA: TGTGCCAGCTCCCAGACAGGGGAAAACATTCAGTACTTC.

The gene calls are TRBV5-1 and TRBJ1-2; 7 nucleotides align to TRBD1. The CDR3 loop spans 15 amino acids. Germline loops: CDR1 SGHRS, CDR2 YFSETQ. V was pared by 0 bases and J by 5 bases, with 7 bases of the junction left unmatched. CDR3 in DNA: TGCGCCAGCAGCTTGGACCCGGGACAGCTATATGGCTACACCTTC. Translation gives CASSLDPGQLYGYTF.

Here the CDR3 DNA reads TGTGCCAGCAGCCCGCCGACGGGGATCTACGAGCAGTACTTC. Translation gives CASSPPTGIYEQYF. The chain combines TRBV28 with TRBJ2-7; D might be TRBD2 (5 bases). Germline V gives CDR1 MDHEN, CDR2 SYDVKM. This CDR3 has 14 residues. Trimming removed 6 bases at V and 3 bases at J, with 15 bases between.

The V and J genes are TRBV18 and TRBJ1-2; 7 nucleotides agree with TRBD1. The V and J ends lost 5 bases and 2 bases, in that order; junction bases with no gene match: 5. The CDR3 has 14 amino acids. CDR1 is KGHSH, CDR2 LQKENI, per germline. This CDR3 reads CASSAEQGNYGYTF. The CDR3 DNA is TGTGCCAGCTCAGCAGAACAGGGGAACTATGGCTACACCTTC.

This clone was found a few times. The CDR3 here is CAWSGGREGEKLFF. In DNA, the CDR3 is TGTGCCTGGAGCGGTGGTAGGGAGGGTGAAAAACTGTTTTTT. V is TRBV30 and J is TRBJ1-4; D is ambiguous. The germline V gene has CDR1 GTSNPN and CDR2 SVGIG (reference sequence). The length of the CDR3 is 14 residues. Trimming stripped 3 bases from V and 7 bases from J, with 15 bases between. Looking up the rest from reference TRBV30 and TRBJ1-4 gives the full variable domain: SQTIHQWPATLVQPVGSPLSLECTVEGTSNPNLYWYRQAAGRGLQLLFYSVGIGQISSEVPQNLSASRPQDRQFILSSKKLLLSDSGFYLCAWSGGREGEKLFFGSGTQLSVL.

The V gene is TRBV7-9, the J gene TRBJ2-3; 9 bases are shared with TRBD2. The V segment lost 5 bases and the J segment 5 bases; nucleotides outside the gene matches: 14. Germline lookup yields CDR1 SEHNR and CDR2 FQNEAQ (reference sequence). The CDR3 runs to 17 residues. Here the CDR3 DNA reads TGTGCCAGCAGCCCCCCCGGCTGGCGGGGGGGTATAGATACGCAGTATTTT. This codes for CASSPPGWRGGIDTQYF. The full variable domain, completed using reference TRBV7-9 and TRBJ2-3, is DTGVSQNPRHKITKRGQNVTFRCDPISEHNRLYWYRQTLGQGPEFLTYFQNEAQLEKSRLLSDRFSAERPKGSFSTLEIQRTEQGDSAMYLCASSPPGWRGGIDTQYFGPGTRLTVL.

The chain is built from TRBV27 and TRBJ1-6, with D uncertain. Germline lookup yields CDR1 MNHEY and CDR2 SMNVEV (reference sequence). V was cut by 4 bases and J by 7 bases, with 14 bases left in between. CDR3 length: 15 amino acids. The CDR3 here is CASSSRTTGNSPLHF. The DNA for the CDR3 is TGTGCCAGCAGTTCCCGGACCACGGGGAATTCACCCCTCCACTTT.

The chain is built from TRBV7-9 and TRBJ1-1; 7 positions match TRBD1. Trimming at V came to 5 bases and at J to 1 base, leaving 4 bases not matched to a gene. The V gene's germline CDR1 is SEHNR and CDR2 FQNEAQ (reference sequence). The CDR3 contains 14 residues. The CDR3 sequence: CASSPRQGNTEAFF. In DNA form, the CDR3 reads TGTGCCAGCAGCCCACGACAGGGGAACACTGAAGCTTTCTTT.

The rearrangement links TRBV11-2 to TRBJ2-1; D possibly corresponds to TRBD1 (6 bases). With 3 bases removed from V and 1 base from J, the gap between germline ends came to 13 bases. The CDR3 consists of 16 residues. Germline CDR1 and CDR2: SGHAT and FQNNGV. In DNA form, the CDR3 reads TGTGCCAGCAGCTTGATAGCCGACAGGTCCTACAATGAGCAGTTCTTC. Translation gives CASSLIADRSYNEQFF.

The rearrangement links TRBV6-1 to TRBJ2-7; D may be TRBD2 (5 bases). Germline CDR1 MNHNS, CDR2 SASEGT. The CDR3 runs to 14 residues. Trimming removed 1 base at V and 0 bases at J, with 7 bases between. The CDR3 spells CASSEDGVSYEQYF. The DNA for the CDR3 is TGTGCCAGCAGTGAAGACGGGGTCTCCTACGAGCAGTACTTC.

The V call is TRBV6-5, the J call TRBJ2-3; TRBD2 matches 8 bases. The trim removed 6 bases at V and 11 bases at J, leaving 7 bases unmatched. CDR3 length: 12 amino acids. CDR1 and CDR2 from the germline V gene are MNHEY and SVGAGI. CDR3 in amino acids: CASSNGLAGQYF. In nucleotides, the CDR3 is TGTGCCAGCAGCAACGGGCTAGCGGGGCAGTATTTT.